Following are 24 T cell receptor beta chains from one sample sequenced in a study of blood T cell repertoires in COVID-19. Measured with immunoSEQ multiplex PCR; TCRdb has only the in-frame clones, and not every one. Of 73,000 or so clones listed, approximately 80% are singletons. The sequencing sample was made of peripheral blood. The receptors come from an older woman with acute or convalescent COVID-19.

The chain links TRBV4-1 to TRBJ2-6, with 8 bases that match TRBD2. V trimming: 2 bases; J trimming: 0 bases; junction bases outside the gene matches: 6. The germline gives CDR1 MGHRA, CDR2 YSYEKL. This CDR3 comprises 18 residues. CDR3 nucleotides: TGCGCCAGCAGCCAATGGGAACTAGCGGTCTCTGGGGCCAACGTCCTGACTTTC. Amino acids: CASSQWELAVSGANVLTF.

The chain employs TRBV9 and TRBJ1-3, with 10 bases fitting TRBD1. The V segment lost 3 bases and the J segment 1 base; nucleotides outside the gene matches: 7. The germline gives CDR1 SGDLS, CDR2 YYNGEE. There are 17 residues in the CDR3. The CDR3 loop reads CASSAGQGGSSGNTIYF. DNA for the CDR3: TGTGCCAGCAGCGCCGGACAGGGGGGATCATCTGGAAACACCATATATTTT. Supplemented by reference TRBV9 and TRBJ1-3, the full variable domain reads DSGVTQTPKHLITATGQRVTLRCSPRSGDLSVYWYQQSLDQGLQFLIQYYNGEERAKGNILERFSAQQFPDLHSELNLSSLELGDSALYFCASSAGQGGSSGNTIYFGEGSWLTVV.

The CDR3 region is CAIQGRGLYYGYTF. CDR3 nucleotide sequence: TGTGCCATCCAGGGGCGGGGGCTTTACTATGGCTACACCTTC. J is TRBJ1-2 and V is TRBV2; tentatively, D is TRBD1 (6 bases). Between the trimmed V and J ends, which lost 10 bases and 3 bases, there was a span of 18 bases. Germline loops: CDR1 SNHLY, CDR2 FYNNEI. The CDR3 is 14 amino acids.

The chain couples TRBV7-3 to TRBJ2-7; D uncertain. Per germline, CDR1 SGHTA and CDR2 FQGTGA. The CDR3 is 13 amino acids. The ends were cut back, 1 base at V and 4 bases at J, with 8 bases in the middle. CDR3 in amino acids: CASSLRIVYEQYF. DNA of the CDR3: TGTGCCAGCAGCTTAAGAATAGTTTACGAGCAGTACTTC.

The rearrangement joins TRBV7-9 to TRBJ2-1; 8 bases agree with TRBD1. The CDR3 has 17 residues. Germline V CDR1 and CDR2: SEHNR, FQNEAQ (reference sequence). The ends lost 1 base at V and 0 bases at J; junction bases unmatched: 5. The CDR3 here is CASSLDRDRSSYNEQFF. The CDR3, as DNA: TGTGCCAGCAGCTTAGACCGGGACAGGAGCTCCTACAATGAGCAGTTCTTC.

This chain connects TRBV4-1 to TRBJ2-1; TRBD2 is a possible D gene (5 bases). The V gene's germline CDR1 is MGHRA and CDR2 YSYEKL. The CDR3 runs to 15 residues. V dropped 0 bases and J dropped 8 bases, with 14 bases sitting between them. CDR3 region: CASSQDRTSIDEQFF. CDR3 in DNA: TGCGCCAGCAGCCAAGATCGTACTAGTATCGATGAGCAGTTCTTC.

The chain has TRBV6-1 and TRBJ2-6; TRBD1 matches 11 bases. The germline gives CDR1 MNHNS, CDR2 SASEGT. This CDR3 region has 18 residues. The V and J ends lost 4 bases and 2 bases, in that order; junction bases with no gene match: 7. CDR3: CASSVSGTGGTGANVLTF. The CDR3, as DNA: TGTGCCAGCAGTGTCTCCGGGACAGGGGGTACTGGGGCCAACGTCCTGACTTTC.

The V call is TRBV5-1, the J call TRBJ1-1; D uncertain. V lost 0 bases to trimming and J lost 7 bases, with 16 bases between them. The V gene's germline CDR1 is SGHRS and CDR2 YFSETQ. The CDR3 extends over 15 amino acids. The CDR3 protein is CASSLDVANGIEAFF. DNA of the CDR3: TGCGCCAGCAGCTTGGATGTTGCCAACGGGATTGAAGCTTTCTTT.

The J gene is TRBJ1-2, the V gene TRBV7-2; possible D gene TRBD1, 6 bases. Germline V gene data show CDR1 as SGHTA and CDR2 as FQGNSA. The CDR3 contains 15 residues. V was cut by 1 base and J by 7 bases, with 16 bases left in between. The CDR3 DNA is TGTGCCAGCAGCTTAGTGGGCAGGGGTAGTGGTGGCTACACCTTC. Amino acids: CASSLVGRGSGGYTF.

The gene calls are TRBV2 and TRBJ2-2; TRBD2 matches at 9 bases. This CDR3 has 14 amino acids. CDR1 and CDR2 (germline): SNHLY, FYNNEI. Germline trimming cut 3 bases from V and 9 bases from J; bases unmatched to any gene: 5. CDR3 amino acids: CASSDSGGRWELFF. CDR3 DNA: TGTGCCAGCAGTGATAGCGGGGGAAGGTGGGAGCTGTTTTTT.

This chain uses TRBV6-6 with TRBJ1-2, with D unclear. Germline lookup yields CDR1 MNHNY and CDR2 SVGAGI (reference sequence). The CDR3 spans 13 residues. Trimming stripped 6 bases from V and 1 base from J, with 9 bases between. CDR3 sequence: CASRDEGNYGYTF. The CDR3 region has the DNA TGTGCCAGCAGAGACGAGGGTAACTATGGCTACACCTTC.

V usage is TRBV19 and J usage is TRBJ2-7, with D possibly matching TRBD1 (5 bases). V was clipped by 7 bases and J by 4 bases, with 11 bases between them. Germline V gene sequence: CDR1 LNHDA, CDR2 SQIVND (reference sequence). This CDR3 has 12 amino acids. In DNA form, the CDR3 reads TGTGCCAGTAAAGGACAACCTTACGAGCAGTACTTC. Amino acid sequence: CASKGQPYEQYF.

The chain uses TRBV18 and TRBJ1-4, with D possibly TRBD1 on 6 matching bases. With 3 bases removed from V and 4 bases from J, the gap between germline ends came to 9 bases. This CDR3 comprises 14 residues. CDR1 and CDR2 (germline): KGHSH, LQKENI. CDR3 in amino acids: CASSPNRVNEKLFF. DNA of the CDR3: TGTGCCAGCTCACCGAACAGGGTTAATGAAAAACTGTTTTTT.

The V gene is TRBV7-3, the J gene TRBJ2-1; possibly TRBD2 for D (6 bases). V was pared by 5 bases and J by 8 bases, with 13 bases between. CDR1 and CDR2 from the germline V gene are SGHTA and FQGTGA. The CDR3 totals 13 residues. The CDR3 DNA reads as TGTGCCAGCAGCCACGGACTAACCCATGAGCAGTTCTTC. Its protein is CASSHGLTHEQFF.

The chain couples TRBV2 to TRBJ2-3; D possibly corresponds to TRBD1 (5 bases). This CDR3 region has 13 residues. Germline assignment: CDR1 SNHLY and CDR2 FYNNEI. Deletions cut 7 bases from V and 3 bases from J, with 11 bases between. CDR3: CASTRGRTDTQYF. The CDR3 nucleotides are TGTGCCAGCACAAGGGGCCGAACAGATACGCAGTATTTT. Together with reference TRBV2 and TRBJ2-3, the CDR3 gives the full variable domain: EPEVTQTPSHQVTQMGQEVILRCVPISNHLYFYWYRQILGQKVEFLVSFYNNEISEKSEIFDDQFSVERPDGSNFTLKIRSTKLEDSAMYFCASTRGRTDTQYFGPGTRLTVL.

The gene calls are TRBV5-1 and TRBJ1-6, with a tentative D call TRBD1 (6 bases). The V end was cut by 4 bases, the J end by 10 bases, with 24 bases between. Germline assignment: CDR1 SGHRS and CDR2 YFSETQ. The CDR3 extends over 17 amino acids. CDR3 DNA sequence: TGCGCCAGCAGCCCGAAAGATCCGGGACACCTGGAATCACCCCTCCACTTT. It yields the protein CASSPKDPGHLESPLHF.

The rearrangement uses TRBV9 and TRBJ1-6; D unresolved. This CDR3 has 17 amino acids. Germline assignment: CDR1 SGDLS and CDR2 YYNGEE. V lost 0 bases and J 4 bases, leaving 14 bases between the germline ends. DNA for the CDR3: TGTGCCAGCAGCGTAGGAGCGATAGGTGATTATAATTCACCCCTCCACTTT. It encodes CASSVGAIGDYNSPLHF.

The chain is built from TRBV20-1 and TRBJ1-1; perhaps TRBD1 as D (6 bases). The CDR3 is made up of 13 amino acids. Between the trimmed V and J ends, which lost 3 bases and 4 bases, there was a span of 12 bases. In germline, CDR1 is DFQATT, CDR2 SNEGSKA (reference sequence). CDR3 nucleotide sequence: TGCAGTGCTAGTATTGCGACAGGCACTGAAGCTTTCTTT. Its protein product is CSASIATGTEAFF.

The genes are TRBV13 and TRBJ2-1; TRBD2 matches at 14 bases. CDR1 and CDR2 (germline): PRHDT, FYEKMQ (reference sequence). The length of the CDR3 is 18 residues. Trimming cost V 0 bases and J 2 bases; bases outside gene matches: 3. CDR3: CASSLGLGLAGAYNEQFF. In DNA form, the CDR3 reads TGTGCCAGCAGCTTAGGCTTGGGACTAGCGGGGGCCTACAATGAGCAGTTCTTC.

V is TRBV12-5 and J is TRBJ2-3, with a tentative D call TRBD1 (6 bases). This CDR3 contains 12 residues. V lost 7 bases and J 3 bases, leaving 8 bases between the germline ends. The germline gives CDR1 LGHNT, CDR2 FRNRAP. The CDR3 loop reads CASAGTTDTQYF. The CDR3 DNA is TGTGCTAGTGCGGGGACAACAGATACGCAGTATTTT.

The chain carries TRBV2 and TRBJ1-1; possible D gene TRBD1, 5 bases. Germline V gives CDR1 SNHLY, CDR2 FYNNEI. V was cut by 6 bases and J by 2 bases, with 10 bases left in between. This CDR3 is 13 amino acids long. CDR3 region: CASRPGVNTEAFF. The CDR3 DNA is TGTGCCAGCAGGCCGGGGGTCAACACTGAAGCTTTCTTT. Filled out from reference TRBV2 and TRBJ1-1, the complete variable domain reads EPEVTQTPSHQVTQMGQEVILRCVPISNHLYFYWYRQILGQKVEFLVSFYNNEISEKSEIFDDQFSVERPDGSNFTLKIRSTKLEDSAMYFCASRPGVNTEAFFGQGTRLTVV.

The chain combines TRBV11-2 with TRBJ1-2, with TRBD1 matching 8 bases. This CDR3 region has 13 residues. V lost 5 bases and J lost 3; bases outside the gene matches: 2. Germline lookup yields CDR1 SGHAT and CDR2 FQNNGV. The CDR3 DNA sequence: TGTGCCAGCAGCCAGGGGGCGGACTATGGCTACACCTTC. Its protein is CASSQGADYGYTF.

The V and J genes are TRBV5-6 and TRBJ2-1; D possibly corresponds to TRBD1 (6 bases). The V gene lost 0 bases and the J gene lost 2 bases, with 12 bases spanning the gap. The CDR3 is made up of 16 amino acids. The germline V gene has CDR1 SGHDT and CDR2 YYEEEE. The CDR3 protein is CASSLDRDQPYNEQFF. The CDR3 nucleotides read TGTGCCAGCAGCTTGGACAGGGATCAACCCTACAATGAGCAGTTCTTC.

This rearrangement joins TRBV9 to TRBJ2-3; perhaps TRBD2 as D (6 bases). Germline CDR1 SGDLS, CDR2 YYNGEE. V lost 3 bases to trimming and J lost 1 base, with 6 bases between them. The length of the CDR3 is 13 residues. This CDR3 is CASSGGGTDTQYF. The DNA of the CDR3 is TGTGCCAGCAGCGGGGGGGGCACAGATACGCAGTATTTT.